The next 22 T cell receptor beta chains were all read from a single sample in a study of T cells in localized non-small cell lung cancer (dated by TCRdb to 2018 to 2021). The library was obtained by the immunoSEQ multiplex PCR assay. The clones in this table, taken by TCRdb from immuneACCESS, are in-frame only. Not every clone is retained; where verified, under half of the shortfall comes from an unresolved V gene, and the cause of the rest is unknown. In all, the sample holds around 28,000 clones, and 94% of those were seen once. About 0.7% of the sample belongs to the ten largest clones. The sequencing used peripheral blood, collected before any cancer treatment. The source is a woman between 35 and 75 years old with stage I lung adenocarcinoma.

This clone was seen a single time. The DNA is left out, because the CDR3 cannot be placed on it with certainty; the CDR3 is given as TCRdb lists it. The chain employs TRBV21-1 and TRBJ2-7; the D call of TRBD1 is as the table states it, not checked on the DNA. TRBV21-1 corresponds to a pseudogene. The CDR3 is made up of 16 amino acids, end residues included. The CDR3 loop reads CAHCISVPAGIDEQYF.

The chain uses TRBV13 and TRBJ2-3; D remains ambiguous. The CDR3 length is 15 residues. Germline V CDR1 and CDR2: PRHDT, FYEKMQ (reference sequence). The V end was cut by 7 bases, the J end by 0 bases, with 14 bases between. DNA for the CDR3: TGTGCCAGCAAAAGACTCCTATCTAGCACAGATACGCAGTATTTT. Its protein product is CASKRLLSSTDTQYF.

This chain connects TRBV6-4 to TRBJ1-1, with D possibly matching TRBD1 (5 bases). The CDR3 has 13 amino acids. V lost 6 bases to trimming and J lost 1 base, with 9 bases between them. Germline-derived CDR1 and CDR2 are MRHNA and SNTAGT. The CDR3 sequence is CASSAGQNTEAFF. Here the CDR3 DNA reads TGTGCCAGCAGCGCCGGACAGAACACTGAAGCTTTCTTT.

The chain combines TRBV9 with TRBJ1-6; a possible D gene is TRBD1 (6 bases). The CDR3 has 15 residues. Germline CDR1 is SGDLS and CDR2 is YYNGEE. V was clipped by 1 base and J by 7 bases, with 12 bases between them. The CDR3 here is CASSVQGRGNSPLHF. In DNA, the CDR3 is TGTGCCAGCAGCGTACAGGGGCGGGGGAATTCACCCCTCCACTTT.

The chain employs TRBV5-1 and TRBJ2-1; 11 nucleotides align to TRBD2. Germline values: CDR1 SGHRS, CDR2 YFSETQ. V was pared by 2 bases and J by 3 bases, with 4 bases of the junction left unmatched. The CDR3 is 16 residues long. The CDR3 DNA reads as TGCGCCAGCAGCTTACCGGGACTAGCGGACTACAATGAGCAGTTCTTC. Amino acids: CASSLPGLADYNEQFF.

The rearrangement links TRBV6-1 to TRBJ1-2; D gene uncertain. Trimming removed 2 bases at V and 3 bases at J, with 13 bases between. The germline V gene encodes CDR1 MNHNS and CDR2 SASEGT. The CDR3 spans 15 residues. The CDR3 reads CASSEPGKADYGYTF. As DNA, the CDR3 is TGTGCCAGCAGTGAACCGGGAAAGGCGGACTATGGCTACACCTTC.

The chain couples TRBV6-4 to TRBJ1-2; 8 positions agree with TRBD1. Germline V gives CDR1 MRHNA, CDR2 SNTAGT. V was pared by 2 bases and J by 1 base, with 12 bases of the junction left unmatched. The CDR3 extends over 18 amino acids. CDR3 nucleotides: TGTGCCAGCAGTGACGGACAGGGCCTTGCGGGGGATAACTATGGCTACACCTTC. This sequence encodes CASSDGQGLAGDNYGYTF.

This clone showed up just once. The chain uses TRBV5-1 and TRBJ2-2; D possibly corresponds to TRBD2 (6 bases). CDR1 and CDR2 from the germline V gene are SGHRS and YFSETQ. Trimming took 4 bases from V and 1 from J, leaving 17 bases between them. The CDR3 covers 17 residues. Written as DNA, the CDR3 is TGCGCCAGCAGCCTCCCTGGTGGTAGCGGGAACACCGGGGAGCTGTTTTTT. This encodes CASSLPGGSGNTGELFF.

The rearrangement joins TRBV7-9 to TRBJ1-2; no reliable D call. With 0 bases removed from V and 8 bases from J, the gap between germline ends came to 10 bases. Per germline, CDR1 SEHNR and CDR2 FQNEAQ (reference sequence). There are 13 residues in the CDR3. Written as DNA, the CDR3 is TGTGCCAGCAGCTTAGCTAATTCCGTGGGCTACACCTTC. Protein sequence: CASSLANSVGYTF. Full variable domain (outside the CDR3, taken from reference TRBV7-9 and TRBJ1-2): DTGVSQNPRHKITKRGQNVTFRCDPISEHNRLYWYRQTLGQGPEFLTYFQNEAQLEKSRLLSDRFSAERPKGSFSTLEIQRTEQGDSAMYLCASSLANSVGYTFGSGTRLTVV.

The rearrangement uses TRBV5-4 and TRBJ2-7; D unresolved. Germline V gene lookup returns CDR1 SGHNT and CDR2 YYREEE (reference sequence). There are 15 residues in the CDR3. The V end was cut by 1 base, the J end by 1 base, with 12 bases between. CDR3 amino acids: CASSLPGTPSYEQYF. The CDR3 DNA reads as TGTGCCAGCAGCTTGCCGGGTACCCCATCCTACGAGCAGTACTTC.

The V call is TRBV7-2, the J call TRBJ1-3, with D unclear. The germline V gene has CDR1 SGHTA and CDR2 FQGNSA. Deletions cut 1 base from V and 1 base from J, with 8 bases between. The CDR3 has 15 residues. The CDR3 loop reads CASSLGAVSGNTIYF. Written as DNA, the CDR3 is TGTGCCAGCAGCTTAGGAGCTGTTTCTGGAAACACCATATATTTT.

J is TRBJ2-2 and V is TRBV4-2; a possible D gene is TRBD2 (6 bases). Germline lookup yields CDR1 LGHNA and CDR2 YNFKEQ. The CDR3 has 15 amino acids. Trimming took off 0 bases at V and 5 bases at J, with 10 bases between the two ends. CDR3 region: CASSQDRRVTGELFF. The CDR3 nucleotides read TGTGCCAGCAGCCAAGATCGGAGGGTAACCGGGGAGCTGTTTTTT.

This clone is a singleton in its sample. Other nucleotide sequences from this sample produce the same CDR3. The rearrangement joins TRBV7-2 to TRBJ2-5, with 7 positions matching TRBD2. CDR3 length: 13 residues. V was pared by 2 bases and J by 4 bases, with 1 base of the junction left unmatched. Germline lookup yields CDR1 SGHTA and CDR2 FQGNSA. The CDR3 DNA reads TGTGCCAGCAGCTTATCGGGGGGAGAGACCCAGTACTTC. It yields the protein CASSLSGGETQYF. Combining the CDR3 with reference TRBV7-2 and TRBJ2-5 gives the whole variable domain GAGVSQSPSNKVTEKGKDVELRCDPISGHTALYWYRQSLGQGLEFLIYFQGNSAPDKSGLPSDRFSAERTGGSVSTLTIQRTQQEDSAVYLCASSLSGGETQYFGPGTRLLVL.

This chain uses TRBV4-3 with TRBJ2-1; TRBD2 matches at 7 bases. The trim removed 4 bases at V and 6 bases at J, leaving 3 bases unmatched. In germline, CDR1 is LGHNA, CDR2 YSLEER. The CDR3 consists of 13 residues. The CDR3 sequence: CASSRGRVNEQFF. As DNA, the CDR3 is TGCGCCAGCAGCCGGGGGAGGGTCAATGAGCAGTTCTTC.

This chain connects TRBV28 to TRBJ1-4; D unresolved. CDR3 length: 15 residues. The V end lost 4 bases, the J end lost 8 bases, and 17 bases lay between the germline ends. The V gene's germline CDR1 is MDHEN and CDR2 SYDVKM. This chain's CDR3 is CASSSPTQWGEKLFF. The CDR3 DNA is TGTGCCAGCAGTTCCCCGACCCAATGGGGAGAAAAACTGTTTTTT.

Of note for this clone: This same CDR3 is encoded by further DNA sequences in the sample. CDR3 residues: CASSYWAGSSYEQYF. The CDR3 DNA is TGTGCCAGCAGTTACTGGGCAGGGAGCTCCTACGAGCAGTACTTC. V is TRBV6-5 and J is TRBJ2-7, with D perhaps given as TRBD1 or TRBD2 (5 bases each). CDR1 is MNHEY and CDR2 is SVGAGI in the germline V gene. CDR3 length: 15 residues. The V gene lost 1 base and the J gene lost 0 bases, with 10 bases spanning the gap.

The CDR3 spells CASSLGDRDTGDTQYF. CDR3 nucleotide sequence: TGCGCCAGCAGCCTTGGGGACAGGGATACGGGGGATACGCAGTATTTT. The V and J genes are TRBV4-3 and TRBJ2-3; 9 bases are shared with TRBD1. V was pared by 4 bases and J by 6 bases, with 11 bases of the junction left unmatched. This CDR3 has 16 amino acids. In germline, CDR1 is LGHNA, CDR2 YSLEER.

The chain links TRBV5-6 to TRBJ2-1, with 7 nucleotides matching TRBD1. The CDR3 is 14 residues long. The ends lost 4 bases at V and 5 bases at J; junction bases unmatched: 6. CDR1 is SGHDT and CDR2 is YYEEEE in the germline V gene. CDR3: CASSHTGTDNEQFF. CDR3 bases: TGTGCCAGCAGCCATACCGGGACAGACAATGAGCAGTTCTTC.

The V gene is TRBV19, the J gene TRBJ2-1; 8 nucleotides line up with TRBD2. CDR1 and CDR2 (germline): LNHDA, SQIVND (reference sequence). This CDR3 has 14 residues. Germline trimming cut 10 bases from V and 0 bases from J; bases unmatched to any gene: 5. DNA of the CDR3: TGTGCCACTGCTCGGGGGGGCTCCTACAATGAGCAGTTCTTC. Translating gives CATARGGSYNEQFF.

The rearrangement joins TRBV6-5 to TRBJ2-1; tentative D call: TRBD1 (6 bases). The CDR3 is made up of 16 amino acids. Germline loops: CDR1 MNHEY, CDR2 SVGAGI. V shed 4 bases and J shed 4 bases, with 17 bases lying between them. The CDR3 bases are TGTGCCAGCAGTTCACCTGAGACAGGATCGTACAATGAGCAGTTCTTC. It encodes CASSSPETGSYNEQFF.

The rearrangement links TRBV11-3 to TRBJ2-2; D unresolved. CDR1 and CDR2 from the germline V gene are SGHNT and YENEEA. This CDR3 is 12 amino acids long. Trimming removed 3 bases at V and 2 bases at J, with 1 base between. In DNA, the CDR3 is TGTGCCAGCAGCTTTAACACCGGGGAGCTGTTTTTT. Protein product: CASSFNTGELFF.

This clone came up once. The genes are TRBV11-2 and TRBJ2-3; TRBD2 matches 13 bases. The V segment lost 5 bases and the J segment 6 bases; nucleotides outside the gene matches: 8. The CDR3 runs 16 residues. Germline CDR1 reads SGHAT; CDR2 reads FQNNGV. The DNA of the CDR3 is TGTGCCAGCAGCCAACGGACTAGCGGGGGCCGCGATACGCAGTATTTT. It encodes CASSQRTSGGRDTQYF.